This is a list of T cell receptor beta chains from one sample in a study of OX40 agonist ivuxolimab in advanced cancers. This table comes from immunoSEQ multiplex PCR, and its TCRdb copy is limited to in-frame clones, with some not included. The table lists roughly 60,000 clones, 91% of them singletons. The sequences come from CD4+ or CD8+ T cells sorted from blood, collected in a trial of the OX40 agonist ivuxolimab. All receptors derive from an adult with an advanced solid tumor such as melanoma, head and neck, liver or kidney cancer. Each CDR3 is given with its conserved first and last residue. Fields, in order: J gene, clone size, V gene, D gene, CDR3 DNA, CDR3 protein. A D gene is named only where the DNA matches it firmly. Expanded clones are given a class, and other clones once, few, many or no size at all.

j_gene: TRBJ2-7
abundance: .
v_gene: TRBV5-4
d_gene: TRBD1
CDR3nt: TGTGCCAGCGGAGACAGGGCAACCTACGAGCAGTACTTC
CDR3aa: CASGDRATYEQYF

j_gene: TRBJ1-1
abundance: .
v_gene: TRBV11-3
d_gene: TRBD1
CDR3nt: TGTGCCAGCAGGAAAGGACAGGGGATGAACACTGAAGCTTTCTTT
CDR3aa: CASRKGQGMNTEAFF

j_gene: TRBJ2-7
abundance: .
v_gene: TRBV19
d_gene: .
CDR3nt: TGTGCCAGTAGGGACAGCACTTTCTACGAGCAGTACTTC
CDR3aa: CASRDSTFYEQYF

j_gene: TRBJ2-7
abundance: .
v_gene: TRBV7-9
d_gene: TRBD1
CDR3nt: TGTGCCAGCAGTTACCAGGGGGCGAACGAGCAGTACTTC
CDR3aa: CASSYQGANEQYF

j_gene: TRBJ1-1
abundance: .
v_gene: TRBV27
d_gene: .
CDR3nt: TGTGCCAGCGGCAAACACAGGGAGGGTTACACTGAAGCTTTCTTT
CDR3aa: CASGKHREGYTEAFF

j_gene: TRBJ2-4
abundance: .
v_gene: TRBV9
d_gene: TRBD2
CDR3nt: TGTGCCAGCAGCGTAGGCCTAGCGGGGGTAAACATTCAGTACTTC
CDR3aa: CASSVGLAGVNIQYF

j_gene: TRBJ2-2
abundance: .
v_gene: TRBV5-4
d_gene: TRBD2
CDR3nt: TGTGCCAGCAGCTTCACTAGCGGGATCACCGGGGAGCTGTTTTTT
CDR3aa: CASSFTSGITGELFF

j_gene: TRBJ2-2
abundance: .
v_gene: TRBV4-2
d_gene: TRBD2
CDR3nt: TGTGCCAGCAGCCAAGACAGGACTAGGGCGAACACCGGGGAGCTGTTTTTT
CDR3aa: CASSQDRTRANTGELFF

j_gene: TRBJ1-1
abundance: .
v_gene: TRBV25-1
d_gene: .
CDR3nt: TGTGCCAGCACCTTCGGACAGAAGGAGGCTTTCTTT
CDR3aa: CASTFGQKEAFF

j_gene: TRBJ2-7
abundance: .
v_gene: TRBV27
d_gene: .
CDR3nt: TGTGCCAGCAGGTCCTTAGGGGGGGGGTGGGTCTACGAGCAGTACTTC
CDR3aa: CASRSLGGGWVYEQYF

j_gene: TRBJ1-2
abundance: few
v_gene: TRBV4-3
d_gene: TRBD1
CDR3nt: TGCGCCAGCAGCATGGACAGGGTTAACTATGGCTACACCTTC
CDR3aa: CASSMDRVNYGYTF

j_gene: TRBJ2-7
abundance: .
v_gene: TRBV27
d_gene: .
CDR3nt: TGTGCCGCGGGGCGTTACGAGCAGTACTTC
CDR3aa: CAAGRYEQYF

j_gene: TRBJ2-5
abundance: .
v_gene: TRBV13
d_gene: .
CDR3nt: TGTGCCAGCAGCCCGGAACAGGGAACGGCGGAGACCCAGTACTTC
CDR3aa: CASSPEQGTAETQYF

j_gene: TRBJ2-1
abundance: few
v_gene: TRBV10-2
d_gene: TRBD1
CDR3nt: TGCGCCAGCAGAGGGACAGGCTACAATGAGCAGTTCTTC
CDR3aa: CASRGTGYNEQFF

j_gene: TRBJ2-2
abundance: .
v_gene: TRBV4-1
d_gene: .
CDR3nt: TGCGCCAGCAGCCAAGAATCGACTCCCCGGACCGGGGAGCTGTTTTTT
CDR3aa: CASSQESTPRTGELFF

j_gene: TRBJ2-1
abundance: .
v_gene: TRBV7-2
d_gene: TRBD2
CDR3nt: TGTGCCAGCAGCTCGTTAGCGGGGGGCCCTTACAATGAGCAGTTCTTC
CDR3aa: CASSSLAGGPYNEQFF

j_gene: TRBJ2-7
abundance: .
v_gene: TRBV21-1
d_gene: .
CDR3nt: TGTGCCAGCCATACGGAAGAACTAGCGGGAGGGCCGTTTTCCTACGAGCAGTACTTC
CDR3aa: CASHTEELAGGPFSYEQYF

j_gene: TRBJ2-7
abundance: .
v_gene: TRBV6-5
d_gene: TRBD2
CDR3nt: TGTGCCAGCAGTTACTGGGGGGGAGAAGGCGAGCAGTACTTC
CDR3aa: CASSYWGGEGEQYF

j_gene: TRBJ2-2
abundance: .
v_gene: TRBV7-2
d_gene: TRBD2
CDR3nt: TGTGCCAGCAGCCCCGCGACGGGACTAGCGGAGCTGTTTTTT
CDR3aa: CASSPATGLAELFF

j_gene: TRBJ2-7
abundance: .
v_gene: TRBV10-1
d_gene: .
CDR3nt: TGCGCCAGCAGTGCCTCCGCCTACGAGCAGTACTTC
CDR3aa: CASSASAYEQYF

j_gene: TRBJ1-1
abundance: .
v_gene: TRBV19
d_gene: .
CDR3nt: TGTGCCAGTAGTAAAGGACGGAACACTGAAGCTTTCTTT
CDR3aa: CASSKGRNTEAFF

j_gene: TRBJ1-1
abundance: .
v_gene: TRBV9
d_gene: TRBD1
CDR3nt: TGTGCCAGCAGCGAAAAAACGACAGGGAGCGTCGAGAACACTGAAGCTTTCTTT
CDR3aa: CASSEKTTGSVENTEAFF

j_gene: TRBJ2-2
abundance: .
v_gene: TRBV27
d_gene: TRBD2
CDR3nt: TGTGCCAGCAGTTTAGGGACTAGCGGTACCGGGGAGCTGTTTTTT
CDR3aa: CASSLGTSGTGELFF

j_gene: TRBJ1-5
abundance: few
v_gene: TRBV18
d_gene: .
CDR3nt: TGTGCCAGCTCGCCTGGAGAGGATCAGCCCCAGCATTTT
CDR3aa: CASSPGEDQPQHF

j_gene: TRBJ1-2
abundance: .
v_gene: TRBV19
d_gene: .
CDR3nt: TGTGCCAGTAGGCCGGGGCCTGAGGGCTATGGCTACACCTTC
CDR3aa: CASRPGPEGYGYTF

j_gene: TRBJ2-7
abundance: .
v_gene: TRBV7-2
d_gene: .
CDR3nt: TGTGCCAGCAGCTTAGAGGTTGGGCTAGCGAGGCCCTACGAGCAGTACTTC
CDR3aa: CASSLEVGLARPYEQYF

j_gene: TRBJ1-2
abundance: .
v_gene: TRBV6-5
d_gene: .
CDR3nt: TGTGCCAGCACCACGGGGGGGATGGACTATGGCTACACCTTC
CDR3aa: CASTTGGMDYGYTF

j_gene: TRBJ1-4
abundance: .
v_gene: TRBV6-6
d_gene: .
CDR3nt: TGTGCCAGCAGTTACTCGGGTGAAAAACTGTTTTTT
CDR3aa: CASSYSGEKLFF

j_gene: TRBJ2-5
abundance: once
v_gene: TRBV11-3
d_gene: .
CDR3nt: TGTGCCAGCAGCGCCAGAACAGTGTCAGAGACCCAGTACTTC
CDR3aa: CASSARTVSETQYF

j_gene: TRBJ2-7
abundance: .
v_gene: TRBV18
d_gene: .
CDR3nt: TGTGCCAGCTCACCCGCAGGGGCAGCCTACGAGCAGTACTTC
CDR3aa: CASSPAGAAYEQYF

j_gene: TRBJ2-3
abundance: .
v_gene: TRBV6-5
d_gene: .
CDR3nt: TGTGCCAGCAGTTACGAGGGAACAGATACGCAGTATTTT
CDR3aa: CASSYEGTDTQYF

j_gene: TRBJ2-1
abundance: .
v_gene: TRBV7-9
d_gene: .
CDR3nt: TGTGCCAGCAGATACGCGGAGAACTATAACAATGAGCAGTTCTTC
CDR3aa: CASRYAENYNNEQFF

j_gene: TRBJ2-3
abundance: .
v_gene: TRBV10-1
d_gene: .
CDR3nt: TGCGCCAGCGTGGGTGTCGGGCCAGATACGCAGTATTTT
CDR3aa: CASVGVGPDTQYF

j_gene: TRBJ2-2
abundance: .
v_gene: TRBV6-5
d_gene: .
CDR3nt: TGTGCCAGCAGTCCGGGGTCCTACACCGGGGAGCTGTTTTTT
CDR3aa: CASSPGSYTGELFF

j_gene: TRBJ1-2
abundance: .
v_gene: TRBV11-3
d_gene: TRBD1
CDR3nt: TGTGCCAGCAGCTTAGAAGGTAGACAGGGGAACTATGGCTACACCTTC
CDR3aa: CASSLEGRQGNYGYTF

j_gene: TRBJ2-1
abundance: .
v_gene: TRBV9
d_gene: .
CDR3nt: TGTGCCAGCAGCGGTGGGGGACCCTACAATGAGCAGTTCTTC
CDR3aa: CASSGGGPYNEQFF

j_gene: TRBJ1-1
abundance: few
v_gene: TRBV7-9
d_gene: .
CDR3nt: TGTGCCAGCAGATCGGGACTCATGAACACTGAAGCTTTCTTT
CDR3aa: CASRSGLMNTEAFF

j_gene: TRBJ2-3
abundance: .
v_gene: TRBV6-5
d_gene: .
CDR3nt: TGTGCCAGCAGTTATGATGGGGGTAGGACAGATACGCAGTATTTT
CDR3aa: CASSYDGGRTDTQYF

j_gene: TRBJ2-1
abundance: once
v_gene: TRBV19
d_gene: TRBD1
CDR3nt: TGTGCCAGTGGGGACAGGGTAGATGAGCAGTTCTTC
CDR3aa: CASGDRVDEQFF

j_gene: TRBJ2-7
abundance: .
v_gene: TRBV15
d_gene: .
CDR3nt: TGTGCCACCAGCCGGGACCGGGCGGTCGAGCAGTACTTC
CDR3aa: CATSRDRAVEQYF

j_gene: TRBJ2-7
abundance: .
v_gene: TRBV5-1
d_gene: TRBD2
CDR3nt: TGCGCCAGCAGCTTGGATCCGGGAGGGCCTTTCGAGCAGTACTTC
CDR3aa: CASSLDPGGPFEQYF

j_gene: TRBJ1-5
abundance: few
v_gene: TRBV6-5
d_gene: .
CDR3nt: TGTGCCAGCAGCCAATACGGTGAACAGCCCCAGCATTTT
CDR3aa: CASSQYGEQPQHF

j_gene: TRBJ2-1
abundance: .
v_gene: TRBV27
d_gene: .
CDR3nt: TGTGCCAGCAGTTCCCCCAGTGGAGTCCCCGATAATGAGCAGTTCTTC
CDR3aa: CASSSPSGVPDNEQFF

j_gene: TRBJ2-1
abundance: .
v_gene: TRBV19
d_gene: TRBD2
CDR3nt: TGTGCCAGTACCGGACTAGCGGGAGTATGGGATGAGCAGTTCTTC
CDR3aa: CASTGLAGVWDEQFF

j_gene: TRBJ2-7
abundance: .
v_gene: TRBV9
d_gene: .
CDR3nt: TGTGCCAGCAGCCCTCTTCCGCGGCAGTCCTACGAGCAGTACTTC
CDR3aa: CASSPLPRQSYEQYF

j_gene: TRBJ1-5
abundance: .
v_gene: TRBV18
d_gene: .
CDR3nt: TGTGCCAGCTCATCACATAGCAATCAGCCCCAGCATTTT
CDR3aa: CASSSHSNQPQHF

j_gene: TRBJ2-1
abundance: .
v_gene: TRBV6-5
d_gene: TRBD1
CDR3nt: TGTGCCAGCAGCCCCGGACAGGGGTACAATGAGCAGTTCTTC
CDR3aa: CASSPGQGYNEQFF

j_gene: TRBJ2-1
abundance: .
v_gene: TRBV4-1
d_gene: .
CDR3nt: TGCGCCAGCAGCCAAGTACGTCTAGCAGTTTACAATGAGCAGTTCTTC
CDR3aa: CASSQVRLAVYNEQFF

j_gene: TRBJ1-3
abundance: .
v_gene: TRBV11-2
d_gene: .
CDR3nt: TGTGCCAGCAGCTCGTCAACAGGGATTGGAAACACCATATATTTT
CDR3aa: CASSSSTGIGNTIYF

j_gene: TRBJ2-5
abundance: .
v_gene: TRBV11-3
d_gene: .
CDR3nt: TGTGCCAGCAGCTTAGTCCGAATGGAGACCCAGTACTTC
CDR3aa: CASSLVRMETQYF

j_gene: TRBJ1-2
abundance: once
v_gene: TRBV6-5
d_gene: .
CDR3nt: TGTGCCAGCAGTGCGACAGTGCCCGCTTATGGCTACACCTTC
CDR3aa: CASSATVPAYGYTF

j_gene: TRBJ1-5
abundance: .
v_gene: TRBV6-1
d_gene: .
CDR3nt: TGTGCCAGCAGGCAGGGTCGTAGCAATCAGCCCCAGCATTTT
CDR3aa: CASRQGRSNQPQHF

j_gene: TRBJ2-1
abundance: .
v_gene: TRBV9
d_gene: .
CDR3nt: TGTGCCAGCAGACCCCCGGGACTTTATGCAGCGGTGCTTTACAATGAGCAGTTCTTC
CDR3aa: CASRPPGLYAAVLYNEQFF

j_gene: TRBJ2-3
abundance: .
v_gene: TRBV7-2
d_gene: .
CDR3nt: TGTGCCAGCAGCTTACTCACAGATACGCAGTATTTT
CDR3aa: CASSLLTDTQYF

j_gene: TRBJ2-4
abundance: .
v_gene: TRBV7-9
d_gene: TRBD1
CDR3nt: TGTGCCAGCAGCCAACGCGGACAGGGAGGAAACATTCAGTACTTC
CDR3aa: CASSQRGQGGNIQYF

j_gene: TRBJ2-3
abundance: once
v_gene: TRBV6-1
d_gene: TRBD2
CDR3nt: TGTGCCAGCAGTGCAGGGACTAGCGGGAGCACAGATACGCAGTATTTT
CDR3aa: CASSAGTSGSTDTQYF

j_gene: TRBJ1-2
abundance: once
v_gene: TRBV6-4
d_gene: .
CDR3nt: TGTGCCAGCAGTAAGGACAAGGCCTCGGCAGACGGCTACACCTTC
CDR3aa: CASSKDKASADGYTF